Listed here is a single TCR beta chain. What it binds is unknown. The source of the sample is a study of cytomegalovirus exposure and HLA in healthy donors. With 60 Vbeta and 13 Jbeta primers, the PCR was carried out. The table came from immunoSEQ multiplex PCR; TCRdb's copy has only in-frame clones and leaves some out. Of roughly 100,000 clones detected, around 76% appear once; the ten largest clones hold under 20%. General study findings and limits: There were reportedly fewer N-insertions in an Asian-associated ancestry cluster than the approximately 670-donor mean, in a later analysis.

This CDR3 region has 11 residues. Trimming stripped 2 bases from V and 7 bases from J, with 2 bases between. From germline, CDR1 is SNHLY and CDR2 FYNNEI. The chain recombines TRBV2 with TRBJ2-2; no clear D gene. Specimen: PBMCs. This clonotype originated in a woman aged 60 to 75 in good health and CMV-seropositive. The CDR3 reads CASSEYGELFF. The CDR3 nucleotides read TGTGCCAGCAGTGAATACGGGGAGCTGTTTTTT.